This TCR beta chain was obtained from a study of blood T cells in healthy people across ages. General study findings and limits: In older individuals, TCR beta diversity per million T cells was lower, falling roughly linearly with age.

Combining a sample-barcoded 5' primer with a J-beta primer mix, a second PCR ran for about 7 to 11 cycles. MiXCR, run by TCRdb on the 5' RACE reads, gives a single entry per CDR3 protein. In the table there are roughly 730,000 distinct CDR3 sequences, 56% of which are singletons. Concerning this clonotype: Antigen unknown.

The CDR3 contains 13 residues. V lost 0 bases and J lost 3, with 6 bases in between. Germline CDR1 reads MNHEY; CDR2 reads SVGEGT. Sequencing was done on a sample of blood. The chain joins TRBV6-2 or TRBV6-3 to TRBJ2-7, with unresolved D. This TCR was recovered from a man aged 35 to 55 in good health. CDR3 coding DNA: TGTGCCAGCAGTTACTCGCCGAGCTACGAGCAGTACTTC. This codes for CASSYSPSYEQYF.